This TCR beta chain emerged from a study of blood T cell repertoires in COVID-19. The table lists this clone with a count of one. Repertoires were generated with immunoSEQ multiplex PCR, while TCRdb's copy carries only in-frame clones and drops some. Among about 160,000 clones listed, 70% to 90% were seen once. V was pared by 4 bases and J by 7 bases, with 14 bases of the junction left unmatched. The CDR3 is 16 amino acids. CDR1 is SGHDT, CDR2 YYEEEE, per germline. The TCR comes from a woman aged 50 to 65 who had recovered from COVID-19. The rearrangement joins TRBV5-6 to TRBJ1-5; 7 bases are a match to TRBD1. Specimen: PBMCs or T cells enriched from blood (not recorded which). The CDR3 region has the DNA TGTGCCAGCAGCGCCCGGGGCGAGGGGGCAAGGCAGCCCCAGCATTTT. Protein sequence: CASSARGEGARQPQHF.